A single sample gave rise to the 9 T cell receptor beta chains below, sequenced in a study of T cell responses to AZD1222 COVID-19 vaccine (dated by TCRdb to the early 2020s). The time point label for this specimen denotes: about 28 days (+/-7) after the second vaccine dose. The library was produced with the immunoSEQ multiplex PCR assay. Held by TCRdb, this immuneACCESS table contains in-frame sequences only and omits some clones. Under half of the omission traces to an unresolved V gene where checked; the cause of the rest is unknown. The sample table records fewer than 150,000 clones; roughly nine tenths of these occur just once. The ten largest make up approximately 9.8% of the sample. The material sequenced was peripheral blood, taken 28 days after the second AZD1222 dose. These receptors came from an adult who received the AZD1222 COVID-19 vaccine.

The V and J genes are TRBV4-3 and TRBJ1-3; 8 bases fit TRBD1. The germline gives CDR1 LGHNA, CDR2 YSLEER. V lost 3 bases to trimming and J lost 2 bases; unmatched junction nucleotides: 6. This CDR3 spans 16 amino acids. The CDR3 loop reads CASSQGATGAGNTIYF. CDR3 nucleotide sequence: TGCGCCAGCAGCCAGGGGGCGACAGGGGCTGGAAACACCATATATTTT.

J is TRBJ1-1 and V is TRBV27, with D hard to call. V lost 6 bases to trimming and J lost 0 bases, with 20 bases between them. This CDR3 has 17 residues. Germline loops: CDR1 MNHEY, CDR2 SMNVEV (reference sequence). CDR3 DNA: TGTGCCAGCAGCCCAGACACGCCGACGGCCATGAACACTGAAGCTTTCTTT. This sequence encodes CASSPDTPTAMNTEAFF.

This clone was detected once. V is TRBV7-9 and J is TRBJ2-1, with 13 bases identical to TRBD2. The ends lost 8 bases at V and 8 bases at J; junction bases unmatched: 12. The CDR3 is 16 amino acids. The germline gives CDR1 SEHNR, CDR2 FQNEAQ (reference sequence). The CDR3 bases are TGTGCCAGCGGCTCACTAGCGGGAGGGCCGGGTGATGAGCAGTTCTTC. It is translated as CASGSLAGGPGDEQFF.

V usage is TRBV2 and J usage is TRBJ2-7; D gene uncertain. V lost 4 bases to trimming and J lost 6 bases, with 10 bases between them. This CDR3 contains 12 residues. Per the germline V gene, CDR1 is SNHLY and CDR2 is FYNNEI. CDR3 coding DNA: TGTGCCAGCAGTGGGATTAGTGGCGAGCAGTACTTC. It encodes CASSGISGEQYF.

The chain links TRBV5-4 to TRBJ2-1; perhaps D is TRBD1 or TRBD2 (5 bases each). V was pared by 2 bases and J by 8 bases, with 14 bases between. Germline assignment: CDR1 SGHNT and CDR2 YYREEE (reference sequence). The CDR3 consists of 14 residues. The CDR3 sequence: CASSLAVGPHEQFF. In DNA form, the CDR3 reads TGTGCCAGCAGCTTAGCGGTGGGGCCACATGAGCAGTTCTTC. Using reference TRBV5-4 and TRBJ2-1 for the parts outside the CDR3, the full variable domain is ETGVTQSPTHLIKTRGQQVTLRCSSQSGHNTVSWYQQALGQGPQFIFQYYREEENGRGNFPPRFSGLQFPNYSSELNVNALELDDSALYLCASSLAVGPHEQFFGPGTRLTVL.

V and J are TRBV6-6 and TRBJ1-5; 9 bases agree with TRBD1. Trimming cost V 10 bases and J 4 bases; bases outside gene matches: 8. Germline loops: CDR1 MNHNY, CDR2 SVGAGI (reference sequence). The CDR3 has 14 amino acids. The CDR3 DNA reads as TGTGCCACTACAGGGGGCCTCTGGAATCAGCCCCAGCATTTT. It is translated as CATTGGLWNQPQHF.

J is TRBJ1-1 and V is TRBV5-1; D is uncertain. The CDR3 has 13 residues. V lost 0 bases and J 5 bases, leaving 8 bases between the germline ends. Looked up from germline, CDR1 is SGHRS and CDR2 is YFSETQ. The CDR3 DNA reads as TGCGCCAGCAGCTTGGAAGTGGGGACTGAAGCTTTCTTT. It codes for CASSLEVGTEAFF.

This clone occurred once. The V call is TRBV5-1, the J call TRBJ1-5, with D uncertain. Germline assignment: CDR1 SGHRS and CDR2 YFSETQ. The CDR3 runs to 16 residues. Trimming stripped 1 base from V and 3 bases from J, with 14 bases between. CDR3 DNA sequence: TGCGCCAGCAGCTTGACGGCAATAGGGTCCAATCAGCCCCAGCATTTT. This gives the protein CASSLTAIGSNQPQHF.

The rearrangement joins TRBV12-3 or TRBV12-4 to TRBJ1-2; no definite D call. V was pared by 2 bases and J by 9 bases, with 10 bases between. There are 12 residues in the CDR3. The CDR3 protein is CASSLSPASYTF. The CDR3, as DNA: TGTGCCAGCAGTTTATCCCCCGCGAGCTACACCTTC.